This TCR beta chain was sequenced for a study of CD8 T cells in ankylosing spondylitis. Trimming removed 1 base at V and 5 bases at J, with 3 bases between. Germline-derived CDR1 and CDR2 are SNHLY and FYNNEI. The CDR3 runs to 11 residues. Molecular-barcoded quantitative 5'-RACE produced these TCR beta libraries. In TCRdb, the 5' RACE reads were re-called with MiXCR into one record per CDR3 protein. The data hold around 140,000 distinct CDR3 sequences, with 15% to 20% observed a single time. In the case of this clonotype: The antigen is undetermined.

Study-wide results and limits: Seemingly distinctive of ankylosing spondylitis blood was a TCR beta motif formed by eight highly homologous variants.

The V and J genes are TRBV2 and TRBJ2-7; no reliable D call. The origin of this receptor is a male donor with ankylosing spondylitis. The sample was blood, either unsorted or a sorted T cell fraction (not recorded which). The CDR3 DNA is TGTGCCAGCAGTGAAGGCAACGAGCAGTACTTC. Its translation: CASSEGNEQYF.